This is a list of T cell receptor beta chains from one sample in a study of vaccination and CD4 T cells after COVID-19. One entry per CDR3 protein, called by TCRdb with MiXCR from the PCR reads. This table has around 4,500 distinct CDR3 sequences, about 80% appearing once. Their specific antigens are unknown. The sequencing sample was made of CD4+ T cells from blood, cultured in vitro. The source is a human donor who had recovered from COVID-19. Each CDR3 is given with its conserved first and last residue.

V: TRBV24-1
J: TRBJ1-3
CDR3: CATNLRGIQAFSGNTIYF

V: TRBV20-1
J: TRBJ1-1
CDR3: CSASRGRGTEAFF

V: TRBV24-1
J: TRBJ2-7
CDR3: CATSDFGTYEQYF

V: TRBV29-1
J: TRBJ2-1
CDR3: CSVIRTGGNNEQFF

V: TRBV5-1
J: TRBJ1-1
CDR3: CASSHDPTRGTEAFF

V: TRBV7-3
J: TRBJ1-1
CDR3: CASSWSMNTEAFF

V: TRBV19
J: TRBJ1-2
CDR3: CASSMSGTVLHYGYTF

V: TRBV6-2/TRBV6-3
J: TRBJ2-1
CDR3: CASSYRPGQGKDEQFF

V: TRBV10-3
J: TRBJ1-6
CDR3: CAILAGQDSPLHF

V: TRBV11-2
J: TRBJ1-2
CDR3: CASSLNRANYGYTF

V: TRBV2
J: TRBJ2-2
CDR3: CASGTGVVGELFF

V: TRBV5-5
J: TRBJ1-2
CDR3: CASSARTGGLDGYTF

V: TRBV18
J: TRBJ1-5
CDR3: CASSPPRPPNQPQHF

V: TRBV11-2
J: TRBJ1-2
CDR3: CASSHRDSSYTF

V: TRBV7-9
J: TRBJ1-5
CDR3: CASSRDRGVGNQPQHF

V: TRBV19
J: TRBJ1-2
CDR3: CASSGTGKGYTF

V: TRBV6-1
J: TRBJ1-2
CDR3: CASSEQGQVSYGYTF

V: TRBV6-1
J: TRBJ1-2
CDR3: CASGPGQGAGGYTF

V: TRBV6-1
J: TRBJ1-2
CDR3: CASRSHRVLWGYTF

V: TRBV18
J: TRBJ1-5
CDR3: CASSTQGGNQPQHF

V: TRBV6-1
J: TRBJ2-3
CDR3: CASSRTSGGASVGTDTQYF

V: TRBV20-1
J: TRBJ2-7
CDR3: CSARGGGTGGSYEQYF

V: TRBV20-1
J: TRBJ2-2
CDR3: CSANNRENSDRELFF

V: TRBV21-1
J: TRBJ2-7
CDR3: CASSKVNLEGGEQYF

V: TRBV2
J: TRBJ1-4
CDR3: CASMETGNEKLFF

V: TRBV6-5
J: TRBJ2-7
CDR3: CASSYSGEQYF

V: TRBV20-1
J: TRBJ2-3
CDR3: CSAGESTDTQYF

V: TRBV6-2/TRBV6-3
J: TRBJ1-1
CDR3: CASSPGGGLDTEAFF

V: TRBV20-1
J: TRBJ1-2
CDR3: CSPTSGGAHGYTF

V: TRBV7-2
J: TRBJ2-7
CDR3: CASSLGLAGSSYEQYF

V: TRBV20-1
J: TRBJ1-2
CDR3: CSARDLNRGGETYGYTF

V: TRBV10-3
J: TRBJ1-5
CDR3: CAISERAADLRGNQPQHF

V: TRBV20-1
J: TRBJ1-5
CDR3: CSAIQGNSNQPQHF

V: TRBV20-1
J: TRBJ2-6
CDR3: CSAGSVSGANVLTF

V: TRBV10-3
J: TRBJ1-6
CDR3: CAISGQGNSPLHF

V: TRBV6-1
J: TRBJ2-3
CDR3: CASIPLLGGGGTDTQYF

V: TRBV20-1
J: TRBJ1-2
CDR3: CSAPWAGYGYTF